This T cell receptor beta chain was recovered during a study of cytomegalovirus exposure and HLA in healthy donors (dated by TCRdb to 2016 to 2017). Concerning the study at large: In an earlier analysis of 587 of the donors, approximately 300 Gb of sequence data and 90 million to 120 million unique TCR beta sequences from some 170 million T cells were reported. The genetic ancestry cluster associated with self-reported Caucasian donors included 81% of the 300 to 400 genotyped donors. To predict cytomegalovirus infection status, the study combined high-throughput TCR immunosequencing, statistical association of individual TCRs with disease status, and machine learning. Among around 400 genotyped donors of the cohort, an average of about 240,000 unique TCR beta nucleotide sequences were sequenced per donor, roughly 20% of them non-productive. The study aimed to test whether signatures of past pathogen exposure could be identified by cataloging public T cell receptors. Using immunosequencing, the study profiled T cell repertoires from around 670 subjects and related those repertoires to cytomegalovirus serostatus. The later analysis used no new phenotypic data to find candidate immune exposures, relying instead on TCR beta sequences and their occurrence across donors. Typing coverage differed by locus: A, B, C, DRB1 and DQB1 were typed in about 620-640 donors, DQA1 in 500 to 550, DPA1 in some 610, and DPB1 in roughly 450. Besides the first cohort of around 700 subjects, a separate validation cohort made up of some 110 different subjects was used. Roughly 300 gigabases of sequencing data and about 92 million unique TCR sequences made up an early release that covered approximately 650 HLA-typed donors. To decide whether each TCR beta V gene segment behaved as functional or pseudogenic, an earlier analysis of over 500 of the donors relied on high-throughput TCR beta sequencing. Both class I and class II loci were covered by HLA typing, at four-digit resolution. About 5 DR-DQ haplotypes were handled as single units for association and clustering, since linkage in the cohort was strong. All discovery cohort repertoires had been generated using a single sequencing platform. A later analysis re-analyzed previously published TCR beta repertoires from 660 or so donors and added high-resolution HLA genotyping to study TCR occurrence patterns. Donor age, sex, ethnicity and CMV serostatus were collected together with the repertoire data. A later genetic analysis used genome-wide SNP genotypes for about 60% of the roughly 700 donors, treating that subset as a discovery cohort.

Overall study outcomes, separate from this receptor: The cohort was sequenced for TCR beta chains only, and without alpha or paired-chain data the features that could be detected were limited. Specific HLA alleles were associated with 18,000 or so TCR beta sequences at a false discovery rate of 0.05 in a later analysis. A later analysis reported that several top co-occurrence clusters appeared linked to parvovirus B19, influenza, CMV and Epstein-Barr virus. An association between a missense DCLRE1C variant and V-gene and J-gene trimming of TCR beta chains was found in a later genetic analysis and replicated in an independent cohort. Cytomegalovirus status was reported to be diagnosed by the classifier with high specificity and sensitivity in both the original and validation cohorts. Immune exposure information for the cohort was limited to CMV serostatus. The earlier analysis of 587 of the donors excluded over 15 rarely observed V segments, including chromosome 9 orphons, because counts were too low. Across donors, most TCR sequences were observed very rarely, whereas some public TCRs were present in many individuals. Broadly in line with IMGT annotations, most TCR beta V segments showed up in productive rearrangements about 87% or about 30% of the time in an earlier analysis of roughly 590 of the donors. When HLA alleles, especially DR and DQ, strongly co-occurred, TCR associations were difficult to assign to individual alleles. The authors suggested that the approach could potentially be generalized to other disease states and immunological phenotypes. Linkage disequilibrium might explain the correlated functional status among segregating V segments, but an unknown experimental factor could not be ruled out. In the study, approximately 160 TCR beta chains were listed as associated with cytomegalovirus. A further reported finding was that TCR beta sequences accurately predicted the HLA-A and HLA-B alleles for most subjects in the first cohort. A later analysis found that TCR association rates varied across HLA loci, with DRB1 alleles showing the most associated TCRs and HLA-C alleles the fewest. In a later genetic analysis, fewer N-insertions in productive TCRs were reported among donors in an Asian-associated ancestry cluster than the approximately 630-donor mean. Because the 87-base-pair reads could not distinguish some IMGT-functional V segments, including TRBV6-2 and TRBV6-3, those segments were excluded. A later analysis found that HLA-associated TCR beta chains were more clonally expanded and had lower generation probabilities than equally common non-associated chains. Three of the identified cytomegalovirus-associated TCR beta chains were confirmed in vitro to be specific for cytomegalovirus antigens. HLA typing was unavailable for some donors at each locus, so association tests used only the typed subset. A later analysis found that most CMV-associated TCR beta chains appeared HLA-restricted, with HLA associations seemingly driven largely by CMV exposure. Sequencing depth was assumed to be roughly uniform across donors in the presence/absence analyses, though that assumption may not hold. A cluster of highly shared sequence variants was judged likely to be a technical artifact of the sequencing pipeline.

The cohort consisted of 650 to 850 healthy bone marrow donors. At the time of sampling, every cohort member was nominally healthy, though immune exposures that went unrecorded were likely present. The donor tested CMV seronegative, placing the donor among the 350 to 400 seronegative members of the cohort. A peripheral blood sample was provided by each donor, and peripheral blood mononuclear cells were used for TCR beta sequencing. Genomic DNA extraction from the blood cell samples was performed with the Qiagen DNeasy Blood Extraction Kit. The library was made by the immunoSEQ multiplex PCR assay. For the multiplex PCR, a mixture combining 60 forward primers for TCR Vbeta segments and 13 reverse primers for TCR Jbeta segments was used. The CDR3 region of rearranged TCR beta genes was amplified from genomic DNA with a multiplex PCR assay. On the Illumina HiSeq System, the amplified TCR beta libraries were sequenced as 87-base-pair reads. Per the original workflow: A later analysis counted 75 million to 100 million unique TCR beta chains across the 666 repertoires, and around 9.9 million of these chains were shared by at least two donors. Raw reads were error-corrected and collapsed into unique sequences with a nearest-neighbor algorithm that merged closely related sequences to remove PCR and sequencing errors. CDR3 sequences were aligned to IMGT reference sequences to assign V, D and J gene segments. For a sequence to be retained, at least a six-nucleotide match to both a V gene segment and a J gene segment was required. Rearrangements were classified as productive when the CDR3 lacked stop codons and remained in frame with V and J, and all other rearrangements were classified as non-productive. CDR3 was defined by IMGT convention, running from the second conserved V-encoded cysteine to the conserved J-encoded phenylalanine. The earlier analysis of some 580 of the donors excluded any sequence lacking an unambiguous match to a single V gene segment. An earlier analysis of 500 to 700 of the donors classified V segments as functional when productive rearrangements were above 56.7% and as segregating when the standard deviation between donors was above 5%. A statistical classification framework was built for diagnosing cytomegalovirus status from the catalog of TCR beta chain sequences. In a later analysis, TCR nucleotide sequences were compared against IMGT/GENE-DB human TR gene sequences so that V and J genes could be assigned. The TCRdist pipeline was used in a later analysis to assign CDR3 sequences and most-parsimonious VDJ recombination scenarios. In a later analysis, each TCR beta chain was defined by its CDR3 amino acid sequence together with its V-gene family, and reads lacking a unique V-gene family were excluded. In a later analysis, nearly 600 highly shared, low-generation-probability nucleotide sequences were removed to address suspected cross-contamination and a sequencing artifact. For each public chain, a later analysis derived a clonal expansion index from normalized ranks of inferred template counts within each repertoire. In a later analysis, generation probabilities were computed using a VDJ recombination model fitted to out-of-frame rearrangements, and the results were checked against IGoR. In a later analysis, hypergeometric tests were used to score TCR-TCR, TCR-HLA and TCR-CMV co-occurrence, with a repertoire-size bias correction applied to TCR pairs. To estimate false discovery rates, a later analysis permuted the HLA or CMV assignments 20 times. A later analysis grouped co-occurring TCRs with DBSCAN, adding TCRdist sequence similarity when clustering within HLA-allele-positive subsets. For co-occurrence clustering, repertoires with fewer than 30,000 or more than 120,000 public chains were excluded, along with five or six repertoires with anomalous nucleotide sharing. The clones in this table, taken by TCRdb from immuneACCESS, are in-frame only. Not every clone is retained; where verified, under half of the shortfall comes from an unresolved V gene, and the cause of the rest is unknown. Clone size and the V and J calls come from that table; the DNA yielded D and trimming. The sample yields about 45,000 clones; over 60% were counted once. The biggest ten clones account for 3.4% of the sample.

In regard to this clone: Its antigen remains unidentified. Per-base qualities were not stored, and no clone one base away is much larger.

Including the terminal cysteine and phenylalanine, the CDR3 comprises 14 residues. Left in the record is the CDR3 DNA by itself, 42 bases read in frame from the first base. The V and J ends are trimmed by 1 base and 6 bases, leaving 12 bases between them. CDR1 and CDR2 (LGHNA, YNFKEQ) derive from the germline V gene. What was sequenced was PBMCs. The rearranged segments are TRBV4-2 and TRBJ1-1; 5 matching bases give a weak D call of TRBD1. The sequence came from a woman aged 25 to 39 in good health and CMV-seronegative. CDR3 protein: CASSQGGGTSEAFF. The nucleotide sequence is TGTGCCAGCAGCCAAGGGGGCGGGACGTCTGAAGCTTTCTTT.